The sequence of this TCR beta chain was determined in a study of T cells after posttransplantation cyclophosphamide listed by TCRdb under 2016. About the study as a whole: Using TRB sequencing, the study followed how the T cell repertoire reconstituted after myeloablative bone marrow transplantation in which posttransplantation cyclophosphamide served as GVHD prophylaxis. Up to about 3 additional blood samples from 2 to 5.2 years after transplant were also TRB-sequenced in 3 patients, as was pretransplant blood from several patients. Public TRB sequences were queried against a database of over 3,500 sequences associated with responses to pathogens, tumor antigens, self-antigens and alloantigens. TRB sequencing was performed on blood from all 35 or so PTCy patients with 1-year posttransplant specimens. Samples from 30 to 35 PTCy-treated patients, along with samples from roughly 15 of their related bone marrow donors, underwent antigen receptor sequencing. TRA and TRB clonality were tightly correlated in several samples, so subsequent TCR analyses focused on TRB only. Findings and caveats that apply to the study as a whole: Across over 40 patients, TRB clonality was highly associated with recipient CMV seropositivity and CMV reactivation, and PTCy diversity was similar to diversity in CNI/methotrexate controls. The TRB repertoires of T cells infiltrating skin or GI tract showed only limited overlap with the TRB repertoires of T cells in blood. At 1-2 months, donor-recipient similarity was low but rose over the first year, and the later blood repertoires were often dominated by donor CD8+ memory clones.

A control cohort of 11 patients who had been given myeloablative marrow transplants with methotrexate plus a calcineurin inhibitor was sampled 1 year after transplant. Peripheral blood and bone marrow mononuclear cells were isolated by Ficoll-Hypaque density centrifugation and cryopreserved. Concerning this clone: Its antigen is still unknown. There are no base qualities to consult, and no much larger clone falls within one base.

Genomic DNA was used for TRB sequencing, which was performed with the immunoSEQ assay at survey resolution or with the hsTCRB kit. In the source study's methods: The immunoSEQ software handled initial read processing, and the LymphoSeq R package was used for repertoire analyses. For each TRB dataset, clonality was calculated as 1 minus normalized Shannon entropy, and the Gini coefficient was computed as well. Phenotypes of unsorted samples were inferred by mapping TRB sequences from sorted subsets of the recipient or donor onto unsorted samples of the same recipient. TCRdb took over this immuneACCESS table, retaining in-frame rearrangements with V and J assigned. Such tables are incomplete; in checked studies, under half of the missing clones stem from an unresolved V gene, and the remainder is unexplained. D and trimming come from the DNA, and the V and J calls and clone size come from that table. For this sample there are around 23,000 clones; approximately 83% appear just once. The ten largest clones take up roughly 2.2% of the sample.

Reading the germline V gene gives CDR1 ENHRY and CDR2 SYGVKD. The CDR3 contains 16 residues, cysteine and phenylalanine counted. Only the CDR3 DNA is retained, 48 bases long and in frame from the first base. Trimming takes 8 bases from V and 3 bases from J, and the germline ends sit 21 bases apart. The TCR originated in a female patient in her 30s who received an allogeneic stem cell transplant from an unrelated donor, was CMV-positive, and had acute and chronic GVHD. After a transplant, certain T cells may trace back to the graft donor. Recombination connected TRBV10-3 to TRBJ2-3; the D gene is perhaps TRBD2, on 6 matching bases. The sequencing here drew on PBMCs, taken roughly a year after allogeneic stem cell transplant with calcineurin inhibitor and methotrexate. The CDR3 amino acid sequence is: CAILSSGAGGTDTQYF. The DNA sequence is as follows: TGTGCCATCCTCTCATCCGGGGCCGGAGGGACAGATACGCAGTATTTT.